Reported below is one T cell receptor (beta chain). The table lists this clonotype with a few counts. Its antigen remains unidentified. Nothing much larger sits one base from this clone, and base qualities are not available. Ficoll-Paque density gradient centrifugation was the method used to isolate PBMCs. These reads were obtained on an Illumina NovaSeq 6000. TCRalpha and TCRbeta cDNA libraries were built by 5'RACE with constant-segment primers, adding sample barcodes and unique molecular identifiers. Trizol reagent was used to extract RNA from every sample. Amplification of the libraries took two PCR steps, and the second step added a second sample barcode plus Illumina TruSeq adapters. Sequencing of the libraries was done on an Illumina NovaSeq, producing 2 x 150 bp paired-end reads. From the authors' description of their analysis: With migec v1.2.7, reads were demultiplexed and then collapsed into UMI-guided consensus sequences. Using mixcr v2.1.11, UMI consensuses were aligned to TRA and TRB V and J templates and then assembled into clonotypes. Expanded or contracted clonotypes were those called significant by both edgeR and NoisET, with noise models trained on biological replicates. For edgeR calls, the thresholds were a false discovery rate-adjusted p below 0.01 and a log2 fold-change of 1. As an exploratory analysis of dynamics, max-normalized trajectories of the 1000 most abundant clonotypes were examined by PCA with hierarchical clustering. Each responding clone was given a CD4 or CD8 phenotype based on the CD4+ and CD8+ repertoires, which had been sequenced separately. In-frame beta chains were kept once TCRdb had trimmed the public reads at Q25 with fastp and called clones with MiXCR. Each CDR3 protein gets just one entry, which takes the most common genes and DNA from the rows behind it. The V and J calls and clone size come from TCRdb's table, not from the authors' own analysis. In this sample the table shows roughly 600,000 distinct CDR3 sequences, approximately 19% of which occur a single time. Approximately 12% of the sample lies in the top ten.

From V the trimming removes 4 bases and from J it removes 0 bases, while the gene matches leave 14 bases of the junction unaccounted for. CDR1 is given as SGHVS and CDR2 as FNYEAQ, both from the germline V gene. From its cysteine to its phenylalanine, the CDR3 spans 18 amino acids. The read is trimmed to its CDR3 DNA, 54 bases read in frame from base 1. The data stem from a study of T-cell memory formation after mild COVID-19 listed by TCRdb under 2021. The study in broad terms: Most TCR sequence clusters were specific to one of the two donors. In a couple of donors, T-cell clones that expanded and contracted after mild COVID-19 were followed by sequencing TCRalpha and TCRbeta repertoires longitudinally. Two young, previously healthy adult volunteers, one female and one male, were included in the cohort.

Results and caveats for the whole study, not just this receptor: Only two mild cases were covered in the study, and larger cohorts including severe cases with pre-infection samples were considered necessary. From day 15 to 85, contracting clones showed balanced CD4/CD8 phenotypes, whereas a second wave of clones that expanded from day 15 to 37 leaned towards CD4+. SARS-CoV-2 specificity of the second-wave clones peaking on day 37 was not confirmed. Some responding clones were found in pre-infection memory, which suggests that pre-existing cross-reactive memory T cells took part in the SARS-CoV-2 response. Contracting CD4+ clones were found mainly in CM and EM memory subsets, while CD8+ clones were enriched in EMRA.

The clonotype originates from an adult woman who had mild COVID-19 (a few samples of this study predate the infection). The sample titles of this study are shuffled in the database, so cell type and time point are left out; the donor was told from shared clones. This sequence uses TRBV7-6 and TRBJ2-7; TRBD2 fits 8 bases in the junction. The sequenced material came from PBMCs or a T cell subset sorted from them (not recorded which). The CDR3 protein is CASSSAGTSLRSSYEQYF. The DNA sequence is as follows: TGTGCCAGCAGCTCCGCCGGGACTAGTTTGCGAAGCTCCTACGAGCAGTACTTC.